Here is one TCR beta chain with its context. Its cognate antigen is unknown. The data were obtained in a study of T-cell reconstitution after alpha-beta-depleted transplantation in children. Unique molecular identifiers were incorporated when the TCRbeta library was constructed. In TCRdb, the PCR reads were re-called with MiXCR into one record per CDR3 protein. In the table there are 200,000 to 250,000 distinct CDR3 sequences, about 11% of which are singletons. The study, taken as a whole, reports: Expanded graft clones numbering several hundred reportedly gave rise to alpha-beta T cells about two months after transplant. Once a year had passed after transplant, T-cell counts and diversity came mostly from newly produced T cells. TCRbeta diversity was high at day 60 in some patients (a result of surviving recipient T cells and thymic progenitors).

The CDR3 spans 18 residues. After removal of 4 bases from V and 5 bases from J, the junction contained 16 bases not matched to a gene. Germline values: CDR1 LGHNA, CDR2 YNFKEQ. This specimen was PBMCs, taken before TCRalphabeta/CD19-depleted stem cell transplant. This clonotype originated in a child less than two years old with acute myeloid leukemia, due to receive a stem cell transplant. V usage is TRBV4-2 and J usage is TRBJ2-5, with 10 bases lining up with TRBD2. In DNA, the CDR3 is TGTGCCAGCAGCCCAACCTCCCCTAGCGGGGGCGTTCTTGAGACCCAGTACTTC. Translated: CASSPTSPSGGVLETQYF.